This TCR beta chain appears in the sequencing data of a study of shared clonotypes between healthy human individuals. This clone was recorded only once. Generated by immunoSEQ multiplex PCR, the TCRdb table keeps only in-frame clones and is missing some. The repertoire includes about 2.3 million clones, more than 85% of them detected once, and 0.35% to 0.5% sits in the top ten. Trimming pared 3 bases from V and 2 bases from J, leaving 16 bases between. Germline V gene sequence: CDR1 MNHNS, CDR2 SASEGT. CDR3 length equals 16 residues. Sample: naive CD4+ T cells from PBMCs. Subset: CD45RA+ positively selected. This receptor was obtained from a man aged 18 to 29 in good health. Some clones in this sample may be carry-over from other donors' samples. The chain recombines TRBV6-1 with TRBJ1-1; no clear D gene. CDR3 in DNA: TGTGCCAGCAGTGACGGGTGGGCCCGGCGAAACACTGAAGCTTTCTTT. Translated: CASSDGWARRNTEAFF.